Listed here are 8 T cell receptor beta chains from one sample, sequenced in a study of T cells after yellow fever vaccination. MiXCR, applied by TCRdb to the 5' RACE reads, yields one record per CDR3 protein. The repertoire holds hundreds of thousands of distinct CDR3 sequences, with 3% to 4.5% as singletons. This material consisted of PBMCs, taken on the day of the yellow fever booster vaccination. These receptors came from a man in his late teens or twenties who received the YFV17D yellow fever vaccine.

As regards this clonotype: A much larger clone lies one base from this, so it may be a read error. The genes are TRBV10-3 and TRBJ1-1; unclear D gene. CDR3 size: 14 residues. Looked up from germline, CDR1 is ENHRY and CDR2 is SYGVKD. CDR3 DNA: TGTGCCATCGGCGGGAGGGAGTCGAACACTGAAGCTTACTTT. It is translated as CAIGGRESNTEAYF.

This clonotype was recorded at least ten times. The chain uses TRBV5-1 and TRBJ2-5; TRBD2 aligns across 13 bases. The CDR3 length is 16 residues. V lost 0 bases and J lost 1; bases outside the gene matches: 0. Germline CDR1 is SGHRS and CDR2 is YFSETQ. DNA for the CDR3: TGCGCCAGCAGCTTGGGGACTAGCGGGGGCCAAGAGACCCAGTACTTC. Residues: CASSLGTSGGQETQYF. The full variable domain, in which reference TRBV5-1 and TRBJ2-5 provide the parts outside the CDR3, is KAGVTQTPRYLIKTRGQQVTLSCSPISGHRSVSWYQQTPGQGLQFLFEYFSETQRNKGNFPGRFSGRQFSNSRSEMNVSTLELGDSALYLCASSLGTSGGQETQYFGPGTRLLVL.

This clonotype appeared many times. This sequence joins TRBV7-2 and TRBJ2-7, with D hard to call. CDR1 and CDR2 from the germline V gene are SGHTA and FQGNSA. Deletions cut 3 bases from V and 6 bases from J, with 9 bases between. The CDR3 is 12 amino acids. The CDR3 region has the DNA TGTGCCAGCAGCTTTTTTGCAGGCGAGCAGTACTTC. Protein: CASSFFAGEQYF.

Many counts were recorded for this clonotype. The V and J genes are TRBV27 and TRBJ2-7, with TRBD1 identical over 7 bases. Germline CDR1 and CDR2: MNHEY and SMNVEV (reference sequence). CDR3 length: 12 residues. V was pared by 6 bases and J by 5 bases, with 4 bases of the junction left unmatched. The CDR3 spells CASRSQGDEQYF. The CDR3 DNA sequence: TGTGCCAGCAGATCGCAGGGGGACGAGCAGTACTTC.

V is TRBV4-3 and J is TRBJ1-2; 10 positions agree with TRBD1. This CDR3 is built from 16 residues. Unmatched junction bases numbered 10, after V lost 5 bases and J lost 4 bases. CDR1 and CDR2 from the germline V gene are LGHNA and YSLEER. In DNA, the CDR3 is TGCGCCAGCAGCGCGCACGGGACAGGGGTGAGCTATGGCTACACCTTC. This codes for CASSAHGTGVSYGYTF.

There are many counts of this clonotype. The chain joins TRBV2 to TRBJ2-5; D unclear. Germline V gene sequence: CDR1 SNHLY, CDR2 FYNNEI. This CDR3 contains 13 residues. Trimming took off 1 base at V and 14 bases at J, with 17 bases between the two ends. CDR3 coding DNA: TGTGCCAGCAGTGAAGAGTGGTACCCGGTCGTATACTTC. This translates into CASSEEWYPVVYF.

This chain links TRBV25-1 with TRBJ1-6, with D unclear. V was trimmed by 7 bases and J by 8 bases, leaving 12 bases between them. This CDR3 region has 13 residues. The germline V gene encodes CDR1 MGHDK and CDR2 SYGVNS. As DNA, the CDR3 is TGTGCCAGCACCAACGTTGGGGATTCACCCCTCCACTTT. Its protein product is CASTNVGDSPLHF.

The chain uses TRBV5-5 and TRBJ1-2; no clear D. Looked up from germline, CDR1 is SGHKS and CDR2 is YYEKEE (reference sequence). With 1 base removed from V and 2 bases from J, the gap between germline ends came to 6 bases. The CDR3 length is 13 residues. The CDR3 DNA sequence: TGTGCCAGCAGCTTGTCGGGGAACTATGGCTACACCTTC. Its protein product is CASSLSGNYGYTF.